Shown below are 7 T cell receptor beta chains from a single sample sequenced in a study of blood T cell repertoires in COVID-19. Clones were read by immunoSEQ multiplex PCR, and TCRdb kept only the in-frame ones, dropping some. The sample carries about 150,000 clones, approximately 84% recorded once. What was sequenced was peripheral blood. The origin of the receptors is a woman in her sixties with COVID-19, enrolled during active disease.

The chain recombines TRBV5-1 with TRBJ1-1; D is uncertain. The CDR3 spans 14 residues. From germline, CDR1 is SGHRS and CDR2 YFSETQ. V lost 0 bases, J lost 1 base, and 7 bases lay in between. The DNA of the CDR3 is TGCGCCAGCAGCTTGGGGGCAGAGAACACTGAAGCTTTCTTT. Translated: CASSLGAENTEAFF.

The chain has TRBV29-1 and TRBJ2-7; 10 positions agree with TRBD1. From germline, CDR1 is SQVTM and CDR2 ANQGSEA. This CDR3 is 15 amino acids long. V was clipped by 5 bases and J by 2 bases; unmatched bases: 9. CDR3 residues: CSVYDRGRGAYEQYF. CDR3 sequence (DNA): TGCAGCGTTTACGACAGGGGGCGAGGGGCCTACGAGCAGTACTTC.

The gene calls are TRBV19 and TRBJ2-5, with 9 bases lining up with TRBD1. The V segment lost 1 base and the J segment 5 bases; nucleotides outside the gene matches: 8. The CDR3 length is 16 residues. From germline, CDR1 is LNHDA and CDR2 SQIVND (reference sequence). The CDR3 DNA sequence: TGTGCCAGTAGTATAGGGTTGGGACAGGGATTCGAGACCCAGTACTTC. Its translation: CASSIGLGQGFETQYF.

This chain uses TRBV7-8 with TRBJ1-6; TRBD1 might be the D (5 bases). The CDR3 sequence is 17 residues long. Germline V CDR1 and CDR2: SGHVS, FQNEAQ. V was clipped by 0 bases and J by 7 bases, with 16 bases between them. CDR3 sequence: CASSLAVGGTSNSPLHF. Here the CDR3 DNA reads TGTGCCAGCAGCTTAGCGGTGGGAGGGACGTCGAATTCACCCCTCCACTTT.

The CDR3: CASIRENTEAFF. The CDR3 DNA is TGTGCCAGCATCCGAGAAAACACTGAAGCTTTCTTT. The chain joins TRBV12-3 or TRBV12-4 to TRBJ1-1; D is uncertain. The germline V and J ends were trimmed by 7 bases and 2 bases, with 8 bases remaining between them. The CDR3 covers 12 residues.

The chain couples TRBV5-1 to TRBJ2-7; 11 bases fit TRBD1. The V gene end was trimmed by 3 bases and the J gene end by 3 bases; junction bases not matched to a gene: 5. The CDR3 sequence is 15 residues long. Germline values: CDR1 SGHRS, CDR2 YFSETQ. The CDR3 region is CASSSSGTGGYEQYF. CDR3 coding DNA: TGCGCCAGCAGCTCCTCCGGGACAGGGGGCTACGAGCAGTACTTC.

This CDR3 reads CASSSKLLLETQYF. The CDR3 DNA reads TGTGCCAGCAGCTCCAAACTATTGTTAGAGACCCAGTACTTC. The rearrangement links TRBV7-9 to TRBJ2-5; D remains ambiguous. Germline V CDR1 and CDR2: SEHNR, FQNEAQ (reference sequence). The CDR3 is 14 residues long. V gave up 4 bases and J gave up 4 bases, with 13 bases separating them.